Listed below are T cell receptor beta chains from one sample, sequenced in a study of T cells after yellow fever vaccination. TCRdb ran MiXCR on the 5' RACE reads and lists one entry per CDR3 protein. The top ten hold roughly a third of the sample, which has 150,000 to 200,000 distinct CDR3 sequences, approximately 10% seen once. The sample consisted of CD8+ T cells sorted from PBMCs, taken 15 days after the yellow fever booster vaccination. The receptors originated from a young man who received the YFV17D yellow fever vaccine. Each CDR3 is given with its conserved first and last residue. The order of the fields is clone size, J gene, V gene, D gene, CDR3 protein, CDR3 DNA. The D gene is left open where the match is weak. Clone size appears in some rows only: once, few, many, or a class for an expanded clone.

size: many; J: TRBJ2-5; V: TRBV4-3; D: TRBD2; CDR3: CASSQAYKGLAQETQYF; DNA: TGCGCCAGCAGCCAAGCTTACAAAGGACTAGCGCAAGAGACCCAGTACTTC
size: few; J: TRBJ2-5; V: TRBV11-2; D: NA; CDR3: CASSLAAGTSGETQYF; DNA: TGTGCCAGCAGCTTAGCAGCGGGGACAAGCGGGGAGACCCAGTACTTC
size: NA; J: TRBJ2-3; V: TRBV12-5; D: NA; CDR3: CASGPGILLHTDTQYF; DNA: TGTGCTAGTGGTCCGGGCATACTACTACACACAGATACGCAGTATTTT
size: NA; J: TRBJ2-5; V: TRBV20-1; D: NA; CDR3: CSARDDPGNKKETQYF; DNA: TGCAGTGCTAGAGATGACCCGGGAAATAAAAAAGAGACCCAGTACTTC
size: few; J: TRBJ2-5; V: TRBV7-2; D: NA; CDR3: CASSSLPGAQETQYF; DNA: TGTGCCAGCAGCTCCCTTCCTGGGGCGCAAGAGACCCAGTACTTC
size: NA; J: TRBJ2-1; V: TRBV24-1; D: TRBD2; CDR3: CATSDVRLAGLNEQFF; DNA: TGTGCCACCAGTGATGTGCGGCTAGCGGGGCTCAATGAGCAGTTCTTC
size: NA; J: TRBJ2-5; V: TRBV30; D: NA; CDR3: CAWNRQGIVEETQYF; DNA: TGTGCCTGGAACCGCCAAGGGATCGTGGAAGAGACCCAGTACTTC
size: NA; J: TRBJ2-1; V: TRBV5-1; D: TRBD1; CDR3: CASSTGQGTYNEQFF; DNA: TGCGCCAGCAGCACGGGACAGGGAACCTACAATGAGCAGTTCTTC
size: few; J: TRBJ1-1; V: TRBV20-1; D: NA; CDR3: CSAPDLSTPHTEAFF; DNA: TGCAGTGCTCCCGACCTCTCGACGCCTCACACTGAAGCTTTCTTT
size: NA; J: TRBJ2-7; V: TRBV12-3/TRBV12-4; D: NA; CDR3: CASSFGTTGSYEQYF; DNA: TGTGCCAGCAGTTTTGGCACAACTGGCTCCTACGAGCAGTACTTC
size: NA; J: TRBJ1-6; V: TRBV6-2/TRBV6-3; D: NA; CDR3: CASSDRDTHNSPLHF; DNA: TGTGCCAGCAGCGACCGTGACACCCATAATTCACCCCTCCACTTT
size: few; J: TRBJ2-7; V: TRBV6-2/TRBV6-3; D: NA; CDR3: CASSLLGGDRVYEQYF; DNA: TGTGCCAGCAGCCTCCTAGGGGGGGACAGAGTCTACGAACAGTACTTC
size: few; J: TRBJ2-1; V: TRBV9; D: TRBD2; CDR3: CASSVGPGGMSGSYNEQFF; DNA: TGTGCCAGCAGCGTAGGTCCGGGGGGAATGTCTGGGTCCTACAATGAGCAGTTCTTC
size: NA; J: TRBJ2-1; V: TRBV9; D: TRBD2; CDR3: CASSASSGGAANEQFF; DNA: TGTGCCAGCAGCGCGTCTAGCGGGGGGGCCGCAAATGAGCAGTTCTTC
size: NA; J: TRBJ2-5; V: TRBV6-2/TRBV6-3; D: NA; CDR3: CASSYLRQQETQYF; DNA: TGTGCCAGCAGTTACCTTCGACAGCAAGAGACCCAGTACTTC
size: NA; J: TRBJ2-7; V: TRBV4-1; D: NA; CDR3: CASSQDPGVEQYF; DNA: TGCGCCAGCAGCCAAGATCCAGGGGTCGAGCAGTACTTC
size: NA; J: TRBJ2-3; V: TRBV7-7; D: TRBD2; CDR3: CASSVSGGAPDTQYF; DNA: TGTGCTAGCAGCGTTAGCGGGGGGGCGCCGGATACGCAGTATTTT
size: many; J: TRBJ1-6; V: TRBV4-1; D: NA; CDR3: CASSQFEDPILHF; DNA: TGCGCCAGCAGCCAATTTGAAGACCCGATCCTCCACTTT
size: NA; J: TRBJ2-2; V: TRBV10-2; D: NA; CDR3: CASSQSVPGELFF; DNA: TGCGCCAGCAGTCAAAGCGTCCCCGGGGAGCTGTTTTTT
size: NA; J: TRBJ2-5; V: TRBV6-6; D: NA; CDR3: CASSYTGRPETQYF; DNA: TGTGCCAGCAGTTACACGGGGCGACCGGAGACCCAGTACTTC
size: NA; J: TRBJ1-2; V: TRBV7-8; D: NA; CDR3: CASRPTVSRNYGYTF; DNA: TGTGCCAGCAGGCCGACGGTTTCTCGTAACTATGGCTACACCTTC
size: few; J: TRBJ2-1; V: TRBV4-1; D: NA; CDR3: CASSQDDSTYNEQFF; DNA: TGCGCCAGCAGCCAAGATGACAGCACCTACAATGAGCAGTTCTTC